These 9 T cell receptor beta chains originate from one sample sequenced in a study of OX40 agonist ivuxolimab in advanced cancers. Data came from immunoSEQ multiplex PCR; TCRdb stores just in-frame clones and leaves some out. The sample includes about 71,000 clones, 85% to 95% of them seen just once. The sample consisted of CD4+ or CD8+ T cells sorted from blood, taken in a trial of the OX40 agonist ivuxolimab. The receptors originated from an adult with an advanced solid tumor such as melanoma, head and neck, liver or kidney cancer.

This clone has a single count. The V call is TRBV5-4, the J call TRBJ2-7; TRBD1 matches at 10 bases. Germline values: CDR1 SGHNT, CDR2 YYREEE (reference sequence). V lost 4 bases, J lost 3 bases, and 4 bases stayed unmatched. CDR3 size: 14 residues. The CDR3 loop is CASSIGTGDYEQYF. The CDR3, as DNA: TGTGCCAGCAGCATCGGGACAGGGGACTACGAGCAGTACTTC.

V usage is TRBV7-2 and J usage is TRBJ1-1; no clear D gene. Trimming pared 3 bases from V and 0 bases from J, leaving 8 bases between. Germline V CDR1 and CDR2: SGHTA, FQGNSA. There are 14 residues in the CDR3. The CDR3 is CASSFSGLNTEAFF. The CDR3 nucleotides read TGTGCCAGCAGCTTTTCCGGGTTGAACACTGAAGCTTTCTTT.

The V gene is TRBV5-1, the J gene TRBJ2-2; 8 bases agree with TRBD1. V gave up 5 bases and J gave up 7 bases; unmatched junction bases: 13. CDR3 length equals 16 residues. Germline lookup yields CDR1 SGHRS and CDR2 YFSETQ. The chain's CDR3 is CASSLGDRGRGGELFF. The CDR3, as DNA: TGCGCCAGCAGTCTCGGCGACAGGGGCCGTGGCGGGGAGCTGTTTTTT.

The CDR3 region has the DNA TGCGCCAGCAGCTCGGAGGTCAGAAATGAAAAACTGTTTTTT. This encodes CASSSEVRNEKLFF. This chain uses TRBV5-1 with TRBJ1-4; D gene unclear. CDR1 is SGHRS, CDR2 YFSETQ, per germline. V lost 3 bases and J 5 bases, leaving 11 bases between the germline ends. This CDR3 has 14 amino acids.

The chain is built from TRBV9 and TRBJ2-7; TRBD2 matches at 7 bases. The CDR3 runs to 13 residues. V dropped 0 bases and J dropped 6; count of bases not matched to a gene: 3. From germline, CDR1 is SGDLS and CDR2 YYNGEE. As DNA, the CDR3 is TGTGCCAGCAGCGTAGGACTAGCATCCGAGCAGTACTTC. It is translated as CASSVGLASEQYF.

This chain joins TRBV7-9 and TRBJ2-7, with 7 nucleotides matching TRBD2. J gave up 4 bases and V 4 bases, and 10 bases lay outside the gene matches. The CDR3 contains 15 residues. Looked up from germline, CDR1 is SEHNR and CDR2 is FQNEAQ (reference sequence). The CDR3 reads CASSYSGGGPYEQYF. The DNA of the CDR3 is TGTGCCAGCAGCTATTCGGGGGGAGGGCCGTACGAGCAGTACTTC.

The CDR3 sequence: CASSTRGAQETQYF. CDR3 nucleotide sequence: TGTGCCAGCAGCACCCGGGGAGCCCAAGAGACCCAGTACTTC. The chain couples TRBV11-3 to TRBJ2-5; tentatively, D is TRBD2 (5 bases). The length of the CDR3 is 14 residues. Deletions cut 5 bases from V and 1 base from J, with 11 bases between. The V gene's germline CDR1 is SGHNT and CDR2 YENEEA.

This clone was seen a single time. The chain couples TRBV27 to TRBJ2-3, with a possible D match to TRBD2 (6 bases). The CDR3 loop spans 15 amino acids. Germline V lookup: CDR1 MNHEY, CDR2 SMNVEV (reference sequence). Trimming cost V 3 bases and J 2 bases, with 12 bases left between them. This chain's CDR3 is CASSFFPGVTDTQYF. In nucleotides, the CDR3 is TGTGCCAGCAGTTTTTTCCCGGGAGTCACAGATACGCAGTATTTT.

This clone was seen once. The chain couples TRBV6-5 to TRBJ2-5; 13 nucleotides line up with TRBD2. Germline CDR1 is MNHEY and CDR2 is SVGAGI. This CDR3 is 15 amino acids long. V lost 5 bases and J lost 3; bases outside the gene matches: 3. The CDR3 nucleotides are TGTGCCAGCAGTCCCGGGACTAGCGGGGAAGAGACCCAGTACTTC. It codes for CASSPGTSGEETQYF.